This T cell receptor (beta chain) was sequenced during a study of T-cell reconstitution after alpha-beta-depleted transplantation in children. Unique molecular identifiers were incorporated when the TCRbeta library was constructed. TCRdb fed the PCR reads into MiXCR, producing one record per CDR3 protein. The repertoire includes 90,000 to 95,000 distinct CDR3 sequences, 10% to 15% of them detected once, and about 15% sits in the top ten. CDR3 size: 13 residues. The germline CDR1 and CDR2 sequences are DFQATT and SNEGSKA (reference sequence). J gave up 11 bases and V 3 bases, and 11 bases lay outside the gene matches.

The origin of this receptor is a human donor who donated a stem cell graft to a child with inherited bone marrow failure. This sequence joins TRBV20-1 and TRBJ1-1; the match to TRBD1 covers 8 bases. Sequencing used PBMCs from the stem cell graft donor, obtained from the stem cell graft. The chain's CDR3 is CSASYDRGEEAFF. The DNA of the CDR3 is TGCAGTGCTAGTTACGACAGGGGCGAAGAGGCTTTCTTT.